This passage covers 20 T cell receptor beta chains from one sample sequenced in a study of post-analysis software for immune sequencing data. No antigen has been identified for these receptors. Unique molecular identifiers were carried by the TCR beta cDNA libraries. TCRdb reprocessed the PCR reads with MiXCR, giving one entry per CDR3 protein. This sample yields roughly 400,000 distinct CDR3 sequences, of which more than 30% are seen a single time; 6.5% to 8% belongs to the top ten. Study-level results: Controls had lower frequencies than patients of roughly five TRBV segments, which included TRBV5-6, TRBV5-1 and TRBV20-1.

Source material: blood. These TCRs come from a girl aged 2-10 years with multiple sclerosis.

This chain links TRBV20-1 with TRBJ1-4; D is unresolved. Trimming shortened V by 2 bases and J by 8 bases, and 18 bases separated the two germline ends. Looked up from germline, CDR1 is DFQATT and CDR2 is SNEGSKA (reference sequence). The CDR3 length is 15 residues. The CDR3 protein is CSARIPGMFKEKLFF. The CDR3 DNA reads TGCAGTGCTAGAATCCCGGGGATGTTTAAAGAAAAACTGTTTTTT.

The chain combines TRBV5-1 with TRBJ2-3; D unclear. Trimming removed 3 bases from V and 6 bases from J, with 17 bases in between. Germline lookup yields CDR1 SGHRS and CDR2 YFSETQ. The CDR3 consists of 15 residues. In DNA, the CDR3 is TGCGCCAGCAGCTCCGGATCTCCCAGCAGGGATACGCAGTATTTT. It encodes CASSSGSPSRDTQYF.

This chain joins TRBV28 and TRBJ2-1; D gene ambiguous. The J call may be faulty, since TRBJ2-7 better matches the DNA end. Germline lookup yields CDR1 MDHEN and CDR2 SYDVKM. The CDR3 length is 13 residues. Here the CDR3 reads CASSPAVYNEQYF. The CDR3 bases are TGTGCCAGCAGCCCCGCAGTTTACAATGAGCAGTACTTC.

The rearrangement links TRBV6-4 to TRBJ2-3; 9 bases are a match to TRBD2. This CDR3 region has 16 residues. Germline trimming cut 2 bases from V and 4 bases from J; bases unmatched to any gene: 7. Germline V CDR1 and CDR2: MRHNA, SNTAGT. The DNA for the CDR3 is TGTGCCAGCAGTGACGCTTATGCGGGAGGGGCAGATACGCAGTATTTT. Translation: CASSDAYAGGADTQYF.

This sequence joins TRBV10-3 and TRBJ2-4, with TRBD1 identical over 8 bases. The CDR3 runs 15 residues. The germline V gene encodes CDR1 ENHRY and CDR2 SYGVKD. V gave up 6 bases and J gave up 5 bases; unmatched junction bases: 9. The CDR3 is CAISTGGVSENIQYF. The DNA for the CDR3 is TGTGCCATCAGCACAGGGGGTGTTTCGGAAAACATTCAGTACTTC.

This clonotype was picked up a small number of times. In nucleotides, the CDR3 is TGTGCCAGCAGCTTGCGAGGGACGGATTACAATGAGCAGTTCTTC. Residues: CASSLRGTDYNEQFF. The V and J genes are TRBV7-3 and TRBJ2-1; D tentatively reads TRBD1 or TRBD2 (5 bases each). Trimming removed 3 bases from V and 4 bases from J, with 13 bases in between. Germline CDR1 reads SGHTA; CDR2 reads FQGTGA. This CDR3 contains 15 residues.

The chain employs TRBV7-2 and TRBJ2-1; either TRBD1 or TRBD2 may supply D (6 bases each). Per the germline V gene, CDR1 is SGHTA and CDR2 is FQGNSA. This CDR3 has 15 residues. V gave up 2 bases and J gave up 10 bases, with 18 bases separating them. DNA of the CDR3: TGTGCCAGCAGCTTACATCCGGGGGCAAGGAGGGAGCAGTTCTTC. Encoded protein: CASSLHPGARREQFF.

The chain combines TRBV10-3 with TRBJ2-7; TRBD1 aligns across 10 bases. Germline V CDR1 and CDR2: ENHRY, SYGVKD. Unmatched junction bases numbered 9, after V lost 6 bases and J lost 4 bases. CDR3 length equals 15 residues. CDR3 in amino acids: CAIRAGTGETYEQYF. In DNA form, the CDR3 reads TGTGCCATCAGGGCAGGGACAGGGGAGACATACGAGCAGTACTTC.

V is TRBV6-6 and J is TRBJ2-4; D is possibly TRBD1 (5 bases). The V end lost 1 base, the J end lost 3 bases, and 13 bases lay between the germline ends. The CDR3 is 16 residues long. The germline CDR1 and CDR2 sequences are MNHNY and SVGAGI (reference sequence). Written as DNA, the CDR3 is TGTGCCAGCAGTTACTGGCAGGGTCTCGGCAAAAACATTCAGTACTTC. Protein sequence: CASSYWQGLGKNIQYF.

There are a few counts of this clonotype. This chain connects TRBV11-2 to TRBJ2-6; no definite D call. The length of the CDR3 is 15 residues. CDR1 SGHAT and CDR2 FQNNGV come from the germline V gene. Trimming shortened V by 3 bases and J by 0 bases, and 6 bases separated the two germline ends. The CDR3, as DNA: TGTGCCAGCAGCTTTACAATCTCTGGGGCCAACGTCCTGACTTTC. Protein product: CASSFTISGANVLTF.

The chain joins TRBV25-1 to TRBJ1-4; TRBD1 is a possible D gene (5 bases). The V gene's germline CDR1 is MGHDK and CDR2 SYGVNS. The CDR3 spans 15 residues. Trimming left V 4 bases short and J 7 bases short, with 16 bases between. CDR3 nucleotides: TGTGCCAGCAGTGTGGGGCAGGGTGTGGGTGAAAAACTGTTTTTT. Residues: CASSVGQGVGEKLFF.

The genes are TRBV10-3 and TRBJ1-1; weak D call: TRBD1 (6 bases). The germline CDR1 and CDR2 sequences are ENHRY and SYGVKD. V was shortened by 2 bases and J by 6 bases, with 16 bases between the two germline ends. The CDR3 has 15 amino acids. CDR3 sequence reads: CAISENVRGCAEAFF. The CDR3 nucleotides read TGTGCCATCAGTGAGAATGTCAGGGGCTGCGCTGAAGCTTTCTTT.

In DNA, the CDR3 is TGTGCCAGCAGTGGAGAGCGGCTCTACGAGCAGTACTTC. Its protein is CASSGERLYEQYF. The J gene is TRBJ2-7, the V gene TRBV6-1, with TRBD2 as a possible D gene (5 bases). The CDR3 is 13 residues long. Trimming removed 4 bases from V and 3 bases from J, with 10 bases in between. Germline values: CDR1 MNHNS, CDR2 SASEGT.

In this sample, this clonotype turned up a few times. The genes are TRBV4-1 and TRBJ2-1; the D gene is possibly TRBD2 (6 bases). There are 14 residues in the CDR3. The V and J ends lost 5 bases and 10 bases respectively, with 18 bases between them. The V gene's germline CDR1 is MGHRA and CDR2 YSYEKL. CDR3 protein: CASSAHARDNEQFF. In nucleotides, the CDR3 is TGCGCCAGCAGCGCCCATGCGCGGGATAACGAGCAGTTCTTC.

This clonotype was seen only a few times. The chain has TRBV5-1 and TRBJ2-7; 7 nucleotides line up with TRBD1. The trim removed 5 bases at V and 4 bases at J, leaving 9 bases unmatched. Germline V CDR1 and CDR2: SGHRS, YFSETQ. This CDR3 is 14 amino acids long. The CDR3 DNA reads as TGCGCCAGCAGGACCTCGACAGGGCGATACGAGCAGTACTTC. Its translation: CASRTSTGRYEQYF.

A remark on this clonotype: The junction and the germline gene differ at one end; a read error may be behind it. The CDR3 nucleotides are TGTGCCAGCAGCGGGACAGATCGATACACTGAGCAGTTCTTC. This sequence encodes CASSGTDRYTEQFF. The chain recombines TRBV28 with TRBJ2-1; 7 bases align to TRBD1. The germline V gene has CDR1 MDHEN and CDR2 SYDVKM. The CDR3 sequence is 14 residues long. The variable domain in full, completed from reference TRBV28 and TRBJ2-1, reads DVKVTQSSRYLVKRTGEKVFLECVQDMDHENMFWYRQDPGLGLRLIYFSYDVKMKEKGDIPEGYSVSREKKERFSLILESASTNQTSMYLCASSGTDRYTEQFFGPGTRLTVL.

The chain combines TRBV12-3 or TRBV12-4 with TRBJ2-4, with TRBD2 as a possible D gene (6 bases). V lost 5 bases and J lost 7, with 24 bases in between. This CDR3 has 17 residues. CDR3 loop: CASSRSEGALRGNIQYF. The CDR3, as DNA: TGTGCCAGCAGTAGATCAGAGGGCGCCCTCCGGGGGAACATTCAGTACTTC.

This clonotype has a handful of counts. CDR3: CAMGGQGYNEQFF. The CDR3 DNA reads TGTGCCATGGGCGGACAGGGGTACAATGAGCAGTTCTTC. V gene TRBV5-5 combines with J gene TRBJ2-1; TRBD1 aligns across 9 bases. Looked up from germline, CDR1 is SGHKS and CDR2 is YYEKEE (reference sequence). The CDR3 consists of 13 residues. With V trimmed by 9 bases and J by 4 bases, 5 bases remained unmatched.

This rearrangement joins TRBV7-3 to TRBJ2-7, with TRBD2 as a possible D gene (7 bases). Germline values: CDR1 SGHTA, CDR2 FQGTGA. The CDR3 totals 17 residues. V lost 5 bases to trimming and J lost 0 bases, with 20 bases between them. This CDR3 is CASSRPLGGQGSYEQYF. The CDR3 coding sequence is TGTGCCAGCAGCAGGCCTTTGGGGGGGCAAGGCTCCTACGAGCAGTACTTC.

The chain combines TRBV28 with TRBJ2-7, with 7 bases that match TRBD1. This CDR3 is 15 amino acids long. Trimming removed 6 bases from V and 3 bases from J; junction bases left unmatched: 11. Germline V CDR1 and CDR2: MDHEN, SYDVKM. The CDR3, as DNA: TGTGCCAGCAGACGGTCCGGGACAGAATTCTACGAGCAGTACTTC. Translating gives CASRRSGTEFYEQYF.